This T cell receptor (beta chain) is from a study of blood T cell repertoires in COVID-19 (dated by TCRdb to the early 2020s). Study-wide context: Collaborator samples came from the United States, Italy and Spain and covered acute and convalescent phases of COVID-19. Where available, HLA class I and class II types were taken from metadata supplied by the sample provider and were not determined by assay-based typing. The repertoires were released in a freely available public database intended as a resource for research on the immune response to SARS-CoV-2. The dataset comprised deeply sampled blood TCRbeta repertoires from subjects exposed to, actively infected with, or recovered from COVID-19. The samples were drawn from the first 160 participants of the ongoing ImmuneRACE study and from about 1,200 subjects provided by 6 global collaborators. Sample metadata almost always included a de-identified subject ID, COVID-19 status, age in years and sex. The prospective study material was composed of cDNA or gDNA derived from T cells, B-cell-depleted T cells, or PBMCs.

Collaborating institutions collected whole blood in K2EDTA tubes following their own protocols. For TCRbeta analysis, collaborators shipped samples as frozen whole blood, isolated PBMCs, or DNA extracted from either of those sample types. The immunoSEQ Assay, a bias-controlled multiplex PCR, was used to amplify TCRbeta CDR3 regions from genomic DNA. Per the source publication's procedure: Within the assay, amplification of reference gene primers was used to estimate how many nucleated cells each sample contained. To quantify the absolute abundance of each unique TCRbeta CDR3 rearrangement, sequence reads were collapsed and filtered. For each sample, productive Simpson clonality was calculated as the square root of Simpson's diversity index across productive rearrangements. In its TCRdb copy, this immuneACCESS table keeps in-frame sequences only and misses some clones. Where compared with another copy, unresolved V genes explain less than half of these, and the others have no known cause. That table furnishes V, J and clone size, whereas the DNA furnished D and trimming. This sample holds around 130,000 clones; about four fifths were observed only once. The ten most abundant clones make up around 13% of the sample.

What the authors observed across the whole study: The amount of clinical and demographic metadata varied by source and participant and was provided uncurated.

The germline V gene yields SGHDT for CDR1 and YYEEEE for CDR2. The junction shows trimming of 0 bases on V and 6 bases on J, plus 9 bases between the germline ends. Measured from the cysteine to the phenylalanine, the CDR3 is 14 residues long. Of the read, only the CDR3 DNA is kept; its 42 bases are in frame from base 1. As regards this clone: The antigen it recognizes is unknown. Within one base of it there is no much larger clone, and no base qualities were kept.

Input material: peripheral blood. The sequence derives from a human donor in a cohort sampled during active COVID-19. This chain is built from TRBV5-6 and TRBJ2-2; no D gene call is confident. The base sequence is TGTGCCAGCAGCTTGGCTACGGGTTCCGGGGAGCTGTTTTTT. This yields the protein CASSLATGSGELFF.